These T cell receptor beta chains were read from a single sample in a study of blood T cell repertoires in COVID-19. Profiled with immunoSEQ multiplex PCR; TCRdb holds only in-frame clones, not every one. The table has some 190,000 clones, approximately 80% seen once; the top ten hold 15% to 20%. Sequencing input: peripheral blood. The receptors stem from a human donor in a cohort sampled during active COVID-19. Both conserved end residues are part of each CDR3. D genes are given only for firm matches. Not all rows give a size; the values are once, few, many and, for expanded clones, a class.

v_gene: TRBV21-1
abundance: -
d_gene: -
j_gene: TRBJ1-2
CDR3nt: TGTGCCAGCATCGATCACGGCGGCTATGGCTACACCTTC
CDR3aa: CASIDHGGYGYTF

v_gene: TRBV29-1
abundance: -
d_gene: TRBD2
j_gene: TRBJ2-3
CDR3nt: TGCAGCGCCCTGTCTAGGCGGGAGTTCACAGATACGCAGTATTTT
CDR3aa: CSALSRREFTDTQYF

v_gene: TRBV4-1
abundance: -
d_gene: -
j_gene: TRBJ1-1
CDR3nt: TGCGCCAGCAGCCAATCCGAGGCGGGTTTCCTATCTTTCTTT
CDR3aa: CASSQSEAGFLSFF

v_gene: TRBV5-1
abundance: -
d_gene: TRBD2
j_gene: TRBJ2-3
CDR3nt: TGCGCCAGCAGCTTACTAAGTAGCGGGGGGCGCGCGGATACGCAGTATTTT
CDR3aa: CASSLLSSGGRADTQYF

v_gene: TRBV5-5
abundance: -
d_gene: -
j_gene: TRBJ1-3
CDR3nt: TGTGCCAGCAGCTTCCTTTCGCAGGACTCTGGAAACACCATATATTTT
CDR3aa: CASSFLSQDSGNTIYF

v_gene: TRBV6-5
abundance: -
d_gene: TRBD2
j_gene: TRBJ2-2
CDR3nt: TGTGCCAGCATAGGGAGGGACACCGGGGAGCTGTTTTTT
CDR3aa: CASIGRDTGELFF

v_gene: TRBV27
abundance: once
d_gene: -
j_gene: TRBJ1-2
CDR3nt: TGTGCCAGCAGTTTTATGGCTGGCTATGGCTACACCTTC
CDR3aa: CASSFMAGYGYTF

v_gene: TRBV5-6
abundance: -
d_gene: -
j_gene: TRBJ2-6
CDR3nt: TGTGCCAGCAGCTTGCGGGGTACTGGGGCCAACGTCCTGACTTTC
CDR3aa: CASSLRGTGANVLTF

v_gene: TRBV6-4
abundance: -
d_gene: TRBD2
j_gene: TRBJ2-7
CDR3nt: TGTGCCAGCAGTGACAGCGGGGCCTCTCCCGAGCAGTACTTC
CDR3aa: CASSDSGASPEQYF

v_gene: TRBV6-5
abundance: many
d_gene: TRBD2
j_gene: TRBJ2-3
CDR3nt: TGTGCCAGCAGGGCTACGGGGGGGCCGACAGATACGCAGTATTTT
CDR3aa: CASRATGGPTDTQYF

v_gene: TRBV12-3/TRBV12-4
abundance: few
d_gene: -
j_gene: TRBJ1-1
CDR3nt: TGTGCCAGCAGTTTGGGAGGGAGTGAAGCTTTCTTT
CDR3aa: CASSLGGSEAFF

v_gene: TRBV6-2/TRBV6-3
abundance: -
d_gene: TRBD1
j_gene: TRBJ1-4
CDR3nt: TGTGCCAGCAGTTACGTGACAGGGAGCGCCTATAATGAAAAACTGTTTTTT
CDR3aa: CASSYVTGSAYNEKLFF

v_gene: TRBV5-1
abundance: once
d_gene: TRBD1
j_gene: TRBJ2-1
CDR3nt: TGCGCCAGCAGCTTGGGCGGACAGGGGGCGATACAGTTCTTC
CDR3aa: CASSLGGQGAIQFF

v_gene: TRBV29-1
abundance: -
d_gene: TRBD1
j_gene: TRBJ2-3
CDR3nt: TGCAGCGCTTCCCGGGACAGGGCTACTAATACGCAGTATTTT
CDR3aa: CSASRDRATNTQYF

v_gene: TRBV7-9
abundance: -
d_gene: TRBD1
j_gene: TRBJ2-3
CDR3nt: TGTGCCAGCAGCACCCGGGACAGGGGGGTCGATACGCAGTATTTT
CDR3aa: CASSTRDRGVDTQYF

v_gene: TRBV5-1
abundance: -
d_gene: -
j_gene: TRBJ1-6
CDR3nt: TGCGCCAGCAGCTTCGCCGGTAATTCACCCCTCCACTTT
CDR3aa: CASSFAGNSPLHF

v_gene: TRBV24-1
abundance: -
d_gene: -
j_gene: TRBJ2-2
CDR3nt: TGTGCCACCAGTGATCCTCCCGGGGATCTAACCGGGGAGCTGTTTTTT
CDR3aa: CATSDPPGDLTGELFF

v_gene: TRBV24-1
abundance: -
d_gene: -
j_gene: TRBJ2-5
CDR3nt: TGTGCCACCAGTGATTTACTGGGCCGCAGAGAGACCCAGTACTTC
CDR3aa: CATSDLLGRRETQYF

v_gene: TRBV12-3/TRBV12-4
abundance: -
d_gene: -
j_gene: TRBJ1-1
CDR3nt: TGTGCCAGCAGTGCCCGGTCTGAAGCTTTCTTT
CDR3aa: CASSARSEAFF

v_gene: TRBV20-1
abundance: -
d_gene: -
j_gene: TRBJ2-3
CDR3nt: TGCAGTGCTATCCCGAGGGATACGCAGTATTTT
CDR3aa: CSAIPRDTQYF

v_gene: TRBV4-1
abundance: -
d_gene: -
j_gene: TRBJ2-1
CDR3nt: TGCGCCAGCAACGCGAACCTCGGGGAGCAGTTCTTC
CDR3aa: CASNANLGEQFF

v_gene: TRBV5-1
abundance: -
d_gene: -
j_gene: TRBJ2-3
CDR3nt: TGCGCCAGCAGGACAGAGAGCAGCACAGATACGCAGTATTTT
CDR3aa: CASRTESSTDTQYF

v_gene: TRBV6-4
abundance: -
d_gene: -
j_gene: TRBJ2-3
CDR3nt: TGTGCCAGCAGTGATCGGGGAATCCCAACAGATACGCAGTATTTT
CDR3aa: CASSDRGIPTDTQYF

v_gene: TRBV5-6
abundance: -
d_gene: TRBD1
j_gene: TRBJ1-3
CDR3nt: TGTGCCAGCAGCCTCTCCCCCGGGACAGGGTACTCTGGAAACACCATATATTTT
CDR3aa: CASSLSPGTGYSGNTIYF

v_gene: TRBV9
abundance: -
d_gene: -
j_gene: TRBJ1-2
CDR3nt: TGTGCCAGCAGCGTAGATGGCAGGGTAAATTATGGCTACACCTTC
CDR3aa: CASSVDGRVNYGYTF

v_gene: TRBV4-2
abundance: -
d_gene: -
j_gene: TRBJ2-1
CDR3nt: TGTGCCAGCAGCCAGAACGGGGTGGCGGACGGAAACCAGTTCTTC
CDR3aa: CASSQNGVADGNQFF

v_gene: TRBV12-1
abundance: -
d_gene: -
j_gene: TRBJ1-2
CDR3nt: TGTGCCAGCAGCTTTGTGGACAGGGTGGGTTATGGCTACACCTTC
CDR3aa: CASSFVDRVGYGYTF

v_gene: TRBV4-2
abundance: -
d_gene: -
j_gene: TRBJ2-5
CDR3nt: TGTGCCAGCAGCCAAGAAACAGGAATCGAAGAGACCCAGTACTTC
CDR3aa: CASSQETGIEETQYF

v_gene: TRBV19
abundance: -
d_gene: TRBD2
j_gene: TRBJ2-1
CDR3nt: TGTGCCAGTAGTATCCTGGGAGGGCATGAGCAGTTCTTC
CDR3aa: CASSILGGHEQFF

v_gene: TRBV6-5
abundance: -
d_gene: -
j_gene: TRBJ1-2
CDR3nt: TGTGCCAGCGTCCCCCGGCAGGGTGACTATGGCTACACCTTC
CDR3aa: CASVPRQGDYGYTF

v_gene: TRBV3-1/TRBV3-2
abundance: -
d_gene: TRBD2
j_gene: TRBJ2-3
CDR3nt: TGTGCCAGCCAGGGAGAGCGGGAGGGCGCAGATACGCAGTATTTT
CDR3aa: CASQGEREGADTQYF

v_gene: TRBV18
abundance: -
d_gene: -
j_gene: TRBJ2-6
CDR3nt: TGTGCCAGCTCACCATCACTCTCTGGGGCCAACGTCCTGACTTTC
CDR3aa: CASSPSLSGANVLTF

v_gene: TRBV6-1
abundance: -
d_gene: -
j_gene: TRBJ1-2
CDR3nt: TGTGCCAGCAGTGAAACCCGCAGCAGGGGAATGGACTATGGCTACACCTTC
CDR3aa: CASSETRSRGMDYGYTF

v_gene: TRBV7-2
abundance: -
d_gene: TRBD1
j_gene: TRBJ2-5
CDR3nt: TGTGCCAGCAGCATAACCGGGACAGGGGGGATGGAGACCCAGTACTTC
CDR3aa: CASSITGTGGMETQYF

v_gene: TRBV3-1/TRBV3-2
abundance: -
d_gene: -
j_gene: TRBJ1-1
CDR3nt: TGTGCCAGCAGCCAAGTCCCTAGATTGAACACTGAAGCTTTCTTT
CDR3aa: CASSQVPRLNTEAFF